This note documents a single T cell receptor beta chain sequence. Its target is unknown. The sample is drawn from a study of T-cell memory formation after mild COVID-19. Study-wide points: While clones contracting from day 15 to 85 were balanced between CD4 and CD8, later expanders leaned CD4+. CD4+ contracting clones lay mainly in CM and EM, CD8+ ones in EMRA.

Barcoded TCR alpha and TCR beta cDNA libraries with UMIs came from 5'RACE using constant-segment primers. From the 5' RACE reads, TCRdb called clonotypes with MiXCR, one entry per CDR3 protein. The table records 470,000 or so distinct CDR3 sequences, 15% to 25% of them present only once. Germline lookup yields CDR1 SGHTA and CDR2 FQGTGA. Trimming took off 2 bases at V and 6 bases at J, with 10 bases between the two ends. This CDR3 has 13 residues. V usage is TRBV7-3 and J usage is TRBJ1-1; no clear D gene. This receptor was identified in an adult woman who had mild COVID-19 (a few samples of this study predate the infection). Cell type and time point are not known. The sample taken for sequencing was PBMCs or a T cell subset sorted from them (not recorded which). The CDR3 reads CASSLQRESEAFF. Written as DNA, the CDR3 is TGTGCCAGCAGCTTACAGAGAGAGTCTGAAGCTTTCTTT.